This TCR beta chain was obtained from a study of blood T cell repertoires in COVID-19. This clone has only one observation. Clones were sequenced by immunoSEQ multiplex PCR, and TCRdb holds only the in-frame ones, with some missing. The top ten hold just over 2.5% of the sample, which has around 260,000 clones, about 91% seen once. The germline V gene has CDR1 LNHDA and CDR2 SQIVND (reference sequence). V dropped 3 bases and J dropped 8; count of bases not matched to a gene: 4. This CDR3 contains 13 residues. Sequenced input: peripheral blood. This chain links TRBV19 with TRBJ1-5; 7 bases map to TRBD1. This TCR was recovered from a young adult with COVID-19, enrolled during active disease. CDR3 DNA sequence: TGTGCCAGTAGTATCCAGGGGGGTGAGCCCCAGCATTTT. Its translation: CASSIQGGEPQHF. The full variable domain, in which reference TRBV19 and TRBJ1-5 provide the parts outside the CDR3, is DGGITQSPKYLFRKEGQNVTLSCEQNLNHDAMYWYRQDPGQGLRLIYYSQIVNDFQKGDIAEGYSVSREKKESFPLTVTSAQKNPTAFYLCASSIQGGEPQHFGDGTRLSIL.